The 14 T cell receptor beta chains listed next were all sequenced from one sample in a study of cytomegalovirus exposure and HLA in healthy donors. Amplification used 60 Vbeta primers and 13 Jbeta primers. Here immunoSEQ multiplex PCR was the method, and the copy in TCRdb shows in-frame clones only, minus some. The repertoire consists of 100,000 to 150,000 clones, with about three quarters occurring once and the leading ten covering less than 15%. Sequenced sample: PBMCs. All receptors derive from an older woman in good health and CMV-seropositive.

The chain employs TRBV7-6 and TRBJ2-3; D perhaps matches TRBD2 (7 bases). The germline V gene encodes CDR1 SGHVS and CDR2 FNYEAQ. This CDR3 comprises 14 residues. The germline V and J ends were trimmed by 4 bases and 5 bases, with 13 bases remaining between them. CDR3 amino acids: CASSSRGGEDTQYF. CDR3 nucleotide sequence: TGTGCCAGCAGCTCCAGGGGAGGGGAAGATACGCAGTATTTT.

The gene calls are TRBV7-2 and TRBJ2-7, with TRBD1 identical over 8 bases. Trimming took 1 base from V and 0 from J; bases not matched to a gene: 2. Germline assignment: CDR1 SGHTA and CDR2 FQGNSA. The CDR3 has 15 residues. The DNA of the CDR3 is TGTGCCAGCAGCTTAGTTACAGGGGGCTCCTACGAGCAGTACTTC. Its protein is CASSLVTGGSYEQYF.

This sequence joins TRBV7-2 and TRBJ2-3; 14 positions agree with TRBD2. Germline V gene data show CDR1 as SGHTA and CDR2 as FQGNSA. The junction had 5 bases not matched to a gene; V was cut back by 4 bases and J by 2 bases. The CDR3 is 17 amino acids. This CDR3 is CASSSGLAGGYTDTQYF. The CDR3 DNA sequence: TGTGCCAGCAGCTCCGGACTAGCGGGAGGTTACACAGATACGCAGTATTTT.

This clone showed up just a few times. The CDR3 DNA reads TGTGCCAGCTCACTGGCCCCCAGGGGGTCTGGCACCGGGGAGCTGTTTTTT. Protein product: CASSLAPRGSGTGELFF. The chain carries TRBV18 and TRBJ2-2; 7 bases agree with TRBD1. The V gene's germline CDR1 is KGHSH and CDR2 LQKENI. CDR3 length: 17 residues. J gave up 4 bases and V 4 bases, and 12 bases lay outside the gene matches.

V gene TRBV5-4 combines with J gene TRBJ2-3, with 9 nucleotides matching TRBD2. This CDR3 contains 16 residues. Per germline, CDR1 SGHNT and CDR2 YYREEE (reference sequence). With 1 base clipped from V and 0 bases from J, the junction kept 3 bases outside the gene matches. In DNA, the CDR3 is TGTGCCAGCAGCTTGTATCTAGCGGGGAGCACAGATACGCAGTATTTT. Amino acid sequence: CASSLYLAGSTDTQYF. The entire variable domain, with the rest obtained from reference TRBV5-4 and TRBJ2-3, is as follows: ETGVTQSPTHLIKTRGQQVTLRCSSQSGHNTVSWYQQALGQGPQFIFQYYREEENGRGNFPPRFSGLQFPNYSSELNVNALELDDSALYLCASSLYLAGSTDTQYFGPGTRLTVL.

The chain links TRBV9 to TRBJ2-1, with TRBD1 matching 10 bases. The CDR3 consists of 18 residues. Germline values: CDR1 SGDLS, CDR2 YYNGEE. The V gene end was trimmed by 0 bases and the J gene end by 5 bases; junction bases not matched to a gene: 11. The CDR3 reads CASSVGKRRTGGDNEQFF. As DNA, the CDR3 is TGTGCCAGCAGCGTAGGTAAGAGAAGGACAGGGGGTGACAATGAGCAGTTCTTC.

V and J are TRBV7-8 and TRBJ2-6; a possible D gene is TRBD1 (5 bases). This CDR3 has 16 residues. Germline values: CDR1 SGHVS, CDR2 FQNEAQ. V was trimmed by 2 bases and J by 1 base, leaving 9 bases between them. CDR3 DNA: TGTGCCAGCAGCTTATCTAGGGGTTCTGGGGCCAACGTCCTGACTTTC. Its translation: CASSLSRGSGANVLTF.

This chain links TRBV25-1 with TRBJ1-6, with D hard to call. The V gene's germline CDR1 is MGHDK and CDR2 SYGVNS. The CDR3 length is 15 residues. Trimming removed 3 bases from V and 11 bases from J, with 17 bases in between. The CDR3 bases are TGTGCCAGCAGTGACCTAGCCCCGAATTTGACACCCCTCCACTTT. This gives the protein CASSDLAPNLTPLHF.

The genes are TRBV30 and TRBJ1-2; 10 nucleotides match TRBD1. Germline V lookup: CDR1 GTSNPN, CDR2 SVGIG (reference sequence). The CDR3 consists of 15 residues. V lost 1 base to trimming and J lost 4 bases; unmatched junction nucleotides: 6. This CDR3 is CAWSARTGGSYGYTF. In DNA form, the CDR3 reads TGTGCCTGGAGTGCGAGGACAGGGGGTAGCTATGGCTACACCTTC.

The chain carries TRBV9 and TRBJ2-5; D gene uncertain. The V and J ends lost 0 bases and 4 bases respectively, with 10 bases between them. This CDR3 has 14 amino acids. CDR1 and CDR2 (germline): SGDLS, YYNGEE. The chain's CDR3 is CASSVAPVSETQYF. The CDR3 coding sequence is TGTGCCAGCAGCGTAGCCCCAGTCTCAGAGACCCAGTACTTC.

The J gene is TRBJ2-5, the V gene TRBV4-3; the match to TRBD2 covers 12 bases. This CDR3 region has 16 residues. Germline V gene sequence: CDR1 LGHNA, CDR2 YSLEER. V lost 4 bases, J lost 5 bases, and 8 bases stayed unmatched. As DNA, the CDR3 is TGCGCCAGCAGCCCTCTAGCGGGGGGGCCGGAGGAGACCCAGTACTTC. It translates to CASSPLAGGPEETQYF.

The V gene is TRBV27, the J gene TRBJ1-2; a weak D match, TRBD1 (6 bases). Germline V gives CDR1 MNHEY, CDR2 SMNVEV (reference sequence). The CDR3 is made up of 15 amino acids. V was trimmed by 5 bases and J by 0 bases, leaving 13 bases between them. The CDR3 bases are TGTGCCAGCAGTCCCACAGGGCGGGCTAACTATGGCTACACCTTC. Encoded protein: CASSPTGRANYGYTF.

The chain recombines TRBV5-1 with TRBJ2-2; 8 bases fit TRBD1. Germline CDR1 is SGHRS and CDR2 is YFSETQ. V shed 1 base and J 1 base; nucleotides not matched to a gene: 0. The CDR3 totals 15 residues. The CDR3 sequence: CASSLTGGNTGELFF. In nucleotides, the CDR3 is TGCGCCAGCAGCTTGACAGGGGGGAACACCGGGGAGCTGTTTTTT. Drawing the rest from reference TRBV5-1 and TRBJ2-2, the complete variable domain is KAGVTQTPRYLIKTRGQQVTLSCSPISGHRSVSWYQQTPGQGLQFLFEYFSETQRNKGNFPGRFSGRQFSNSRSEMNVSTLELGDSALYLCASSLTGGNTGELFFGEGSRLTVL.

The V gene is TRBV6-4, the J gene TRBJ2-1, with TRBD2 matching 12 bases. CDR3 length: 15 amino acids. Germline CDR1 reads MRHNA; CDR2 reads SNTAGT. The V segment lost 6 bases and the J segment 7 bases; nucleotides outside the gene matches: 7. In nucleotides, the CDR3 is TGTGCCAGCAGCCTAGCGGGAGGGTTGGCGAATGAGCAGTTCTTC. Translation: CASSLAGGLANEQFF.